This TCR beta chain was captured in a study of T cells in Graves' hyperthyroidism and ophthalmopathy. From RNA transcripts, TCR beta CDR3 regions were amplified. A set of HTBI primers served as the primers for a first-round RT-PCR of the TCR CDR3. One entry per CDR3 protein, called by TCRdb with MiXCR from the multiplex PCR reads. The sample lists 480,000 or so distinct CDR3 sequences; approximately 49% were seen once. With respect to this clonotype: As yet, its antigen is unknown.

V was cut by 2 bases and J by 0 bases, with 7 bases left in between. Germline V gene sequence: CDR1 SGHTA, CDR2 FQGTGA. This CDR3 region has 15 residues. Reasons for excluding patients were uncontrolled infection, other autoimmune disease, pregnancy or lactation. Findings and limits, study-wide: By a 13 V-J model, ophthalmopathy was set apart from stable hyperthyroidism.

The sequenced material came from peripheral blood or thyroid tissue (not recorded which). This chain connects TRBV7-3 to TRBJ1-4; D not certain. The source of this sequence is an adult woman with Graves' disease, either hyperthyroidism or ophthalmopathy (not recorded which). CDR3 residues: CASSLYRATNEKLFF. CDR3 DNA: TGTGCCAGCAGCTTATACCGAGCAACTAATGAAAAACTGTTTTTT.